This entry lists 5 T cell receptor beta chains sequenced from one sample in a study of post-analysis software for immune sequencing data (dated by TCRdb to between 2015 and 2017). To prepare the library, PCR was applied. TCRdb shows the sequencer as Illumina HiSeq 2500. To reduce PCR and sequencing biases, unique molecular identifiers were incorporated into the TCR beta cDNA libraries. The raw public reads went through TCRdb reprocessing: fastp at Q25, MiXCR clone calling, in-frame beta chains kept. Identical CDR3 protein sequences are pooled into one entry, listed with their most common genes and DNA. This sample is represented by about 160,000 distinct CDR3 sequences; around 36% of them were singletons. The ten largest make up 25% to 35% of the sample. This specimen's time point label, per the study, means: second blood draw from one MS patient after hematopoietic stem cell transplantation. The starting material was blood, obtained after autologous hematopoietic stem cell transplantation. The receptors derive from a girl between 5 and 17 years old with multiple sclerosis. Donor details come from another sample of the same person, matched by shared clones.

This chain uses TRBV7-9 with TRBJ1-4; 9 bases align to TRBD1. The CDR3 runs 15 residues. The ends lost 4 bases at V and 10 bases at J; junction bases unmatched: 10. Germline lookup yields CDR1 SEHNR and CDR2 FQNEAQ (reference sequence). CDR3 protein: CASSYKDRGVGKLFF. The CDR3 nucleotides read TGTGCCAGCAGCTACAAGGACAGGGGTGTTGGAAAACTGTTTTTT.

Only a few counts were recorded for this clonotype. The CDR3 region has the DNA TGTGCCAGCAGTGAAGTCTGGGCGGCTAGCGGCTCCTACGAGCAGTACTTC. It encodes CASSEVWAASGSYEQYF. The chain uses TRBV2 and TRBJ2-7; 7 nucleotides match TRBD2. Losses at the gene ends were 1 base for V and 0 bases for J; bases not matched to a gene: 9. This CDR3 is built from 17 residues. In germline, CDR1 is SNHLY, CDR2 FYNNEI.

This clonotype was observed a handful of times. This chain connects TRBV4-3 to TRBJ2-2; D is undetermined. V lost 0 bases, J lost 2 bases, and 4 bases lay in between. The CDR3 covers 14 residues. Per the germline V gene, CDR1 is LGHNA and CDR2 is YSLEER. The CDR3 loop is CASSQDANTGELFF. DNA for the CDR3: TGCGCCAGCAGCCAAGATGCTAACACCGGGGAGCTGTTTTTT.

V usage is TRBV5-1 and J usage is TRBJ2-1; maybe TRBD1 (6 bases). Trimming left V 2 bases short and J 6 bases short, with 9 bases between. This CDR3 has 13 amino acids. Germline loops: CDR1 SGHRS, CDR2 YFSETQ. The DNA for the CDR3 is TGCGCCAGCAGCTTCGCAGGGGCCAATGAGCAGTTCTTC. This translates into CASSFAGANEQFF.

This clonotype has more than one count but fewer than ten. The rearrangement uses TRBV6-2 or TRBV6-3 and TRBJ2-1; 11 positions agree with TRBD2. The trim removed 7 bases at V and 4 bases at J, leaving 3 bases unmatched. CDR1 is MNHEY and CDR2 is SVGEGT in the germline V gene. CDR3 length: 14 residues. The CDR3 DNA reads TGTGCCAGCATGGGACTAGCGGAGTACAATGAGCAGTTCTTC. Its protein product is CASMGLAEYNEQFF.